This T cell receptor beta chain was identified during a study of T cell repertoires in cytomegalovirus infection. CDR1 and CDR2 (germline): SGHTA, FQGNSA. The CDR3 runs 13 residues. Trimming took 3 bases from V and 6 from J, leaving 9 bases between them. In the case of this clonotype: No antigen is known for it.

TCRdb ran MiXCR on the reads and lists one entry per CDR3 protein. Seen here are hundreds of thousands of distinct CDR3 sequences, about 33% observed once, and the top ten hold 15% to 20%. The sample in question was cultured PBMCs, obtained from culture after CMV antigen stimulation. This chain connects TRBV7-2 to TRBJ2-1, with D perhaps TRBD2 (5 bases). The clonotype comes from a human donor in good health (CMV status not recorded). Some clones in this sample may be carry-over from other donors' samples. For the CDR3, the DNA is TGTGCCAGCAGCTTGGAGGCGATCAATGAGCAGTTCTTC. This codes for CASSLEAINEQFF. The full variable domain, its missing parts supplied by reference TRBV7-2 and TRBJ2-1, is GAGVSQSPSNKVTEKGKDVELRCDPISGHTALYWYRQSLGQGLEFLIYFQGNSAPDKSGLPSDRFSAERTGGSVSTLTIQRTQQEDSAVYLCASSLEAINEQFFGPGTRLTVL.